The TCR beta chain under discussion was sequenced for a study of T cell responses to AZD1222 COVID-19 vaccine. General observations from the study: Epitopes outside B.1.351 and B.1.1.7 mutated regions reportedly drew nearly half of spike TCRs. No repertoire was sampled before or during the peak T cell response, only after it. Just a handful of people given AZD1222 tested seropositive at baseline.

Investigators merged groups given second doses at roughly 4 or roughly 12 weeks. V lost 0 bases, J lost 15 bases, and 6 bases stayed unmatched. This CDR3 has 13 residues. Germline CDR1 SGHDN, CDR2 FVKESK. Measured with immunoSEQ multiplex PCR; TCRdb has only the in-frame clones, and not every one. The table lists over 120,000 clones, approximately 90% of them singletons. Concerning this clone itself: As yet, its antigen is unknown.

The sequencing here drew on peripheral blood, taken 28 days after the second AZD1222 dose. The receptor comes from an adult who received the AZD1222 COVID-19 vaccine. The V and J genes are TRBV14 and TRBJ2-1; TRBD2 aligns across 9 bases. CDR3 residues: CASSQDRGLARFF. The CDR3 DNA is TGTGCCAGCAGCCAAGATAGGGGACTAGCTCGGTTCTTC. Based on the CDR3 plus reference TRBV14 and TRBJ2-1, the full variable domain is EAGVTQFPSHSVIEKGQTVTLRCDPISGHDNLYWYRRVMGKEIKFLLHFVKESKQDESGMPNNRFLAERTGGTYSTLKVQPAELEDSGVYFCASSQDRGLARFFGPGTRLTVL.